Listed below are T cell receptor beta chains from one sample, sequenced in a study of blood T cell repertoires in COVID-19. Method: immunoSEQ multiplex PCR; TCRdb's copy keeps in-frame clones and lacks some. The table has fewer than 180,000 clones, roughly 84% seen once. Sequenced sample: peripheral blood. The source of these receptors is a man aged 70 or older with acute or convalescent COVID-19. Both conserved end residues are part of each CDR3. Fields, in order: clone size, J gene, D gene, V gene, CDR3 protein, CDR3 DNA. D genes are given only for firm matches. The size of a clone is reported for some rows only, either as once, few or many, or as a class for expanded clones.

.,TRBJ2-2,TRBD1,TRBV18,CASSGTGQANTGELFF,TGTGCCAGCTCTGGGACGGGACAGGCAAACACCGGGGAGCTGTTTTTT
.,TRBJ2-2,TRBD1,TRBV10-3,CAIMAGGPHGELFF,TGTGCCATCATGGCAGGGGGCCCCCACGGGGAGCTGTTTTTT
few,TRBJ2-1,.,TRBV7-3,CASSLKAPRAGNNEQFF,TGTGCCAGCAGCTTAAAAGCCCCTCGCGCGGGCAACAATGAGCAGTTCTTC
.,TRBJ2-7,TRBD1,TRBV19,CASRGDSPEQYF,TGTGCCAGTAGGGGGGACAGTCCTGAGCAGTACTTC
.,TRBJ2-1,TRBD2,TRBV9,CASSVAGGLSSYNEQFF,TGTGCCAGCAGCGTAGCGGGGGGGCTTTCCTCCTACAATGAGCAGTTCTTC
once,TRBJ1-1,.,TRBV27,CASSLYGGSSPRTEAFF,TGTGCCAGCAGTTTATATGGAGGGAGCAGCCCGAGAACTGAAGCTTTCTTT
.,TRBJ1-5,.,TRBV18,CASGGGGTQPQHF,TGTGCCAGCGGCGGGGGGGGAACTCAGCCCCAGCATTTT
.,TRBJ2-2,TRBD2,TRBV5-1,CASSTGLAFTGELFF,TGCGCCAGCAGCACGGGACTAGCGTTCACCGGGGAGCTGTTTTTT
.,TRBJ2-4,TRBD2,TRBV10-1,CASSVPYSGVFVQYF,TGCGCCAGCAGTGTCCCTTATAGCGGGGTGTTTGTTCAGTACTTC
.,TRBJ2-2,TRBD2,TRBV7-8,CASGSGGVAGITGELFF,TGTGCCAGCGGCTCCGGTGGGGTAGCGGGGATCACCGGGGAGCTGTTTTTT
once,TRBJ2-4,TRBD2,TRBV5-1,CASSPATSPGNIQYF,TGCGCCAGCAGCCCTGCGACTAGCCCTGGGAACATTCAGTACTTC
.,TRBJ2-2,TRBD1,TRBV5-1,CASSWGLQGAYGELFF,TGCGCCAGCAGCTGGGGGCTGCAGGGGGCGTACGGGGAGCTGTTTTTT
few,TRBJ1-2,.,TRBV30,CAWKRVYGYTF,TGTGCCTGGAAACGGGTCTATGGCTACACCTTC
.,TRBJ2-2,.,TRBV7-2,CASSLVRGTNTGELFF,TGTGCCAGCAGCTTAGTTCGGGGGACCAACACCGGGGAGCTGTTTTTT
once,TRBJ2-2,TRBD2,TRBV27,CASSLNLAGRTGELFF,TGTGCCAGCAGTTTAAATCTAGCGGGAAGGACCGGGGAGCTGTTTTTT
.,TRBJ1-4,.,TRBV7-2,CASSWRTATNEKLFF,TGTGCCAGCAGCTGGAGGACAGCAACTAATGAAAAACTGTTTTTT
.,TRBJ2-7,.,TRBV9,CASSVEVEPYYEQYF,TGTGCCAGCAGCGTAGAGGTGGAGCCCTACTACGAGCAGTACTTC
.,TRBJ1-2,TRBD1,TRBV28,CASREGQGLGYTF,TGTGCCAGCAGGGAGGGACAGGGGCTTGGCTACACCTTC
.,TRBJ2-1,.,TRBV7-2,CASSLGGGPSEQFF,TGTGCCAGCAGCTTAGGCGGCGGCCCCAGTGAGCAGTTCTTC
.,TRBJ1-5,.,TRBV12-3/TRBV12-4,CASSFPGNQPQHF,TGTGCCAGCAGTTTTCCGGGGAATCAGCCCCAGCATTTT
.,TRBJ2-7,TRBD1,TRBV6-5,CASSYSQGFSYEQYF,TGTGCCAGCAGTTACTCACAGGGGTTTTCCTACGAGCAGTACTTC
.,TRBJ2-7,TRBD1,TRBV5-1,CASSLEGQGSYEQYF,TGCGCCAGCAGCTTGGAGGGACAGGGCTCCTACGAGCAGTACTTC
.,TRBJ1-2,.,TRBV18,CASSPPVSSDYGYTF,TGTGCCAGCTCACCACCCGTCTCATCGGACTATGGCTACACCTTC
.,TRBJ2-3,.,TRBV7-2,CASTSEGTDTQYF,TGTGCCAGCACCTCGGAGGGCACAGATACGCAGTATTTT
.,TRBJ2-1,TRBD2,TRBV18,CASSTREGGNEQFF,TGTGCCAGCTCCACGAGGGAGGGCGGCAATGAGCAGTTCTTC
.,TRBJ1-5,.,TRBV10-1,CASSASRGDQPQHF,TGCGCCAGCAGCGCCTCCAGGGGAGATCAGCCCCAGCATTTT
.,TRBJ2-7,TRBD1,TRBV3-1/TRBV3-2,CASSQRTGGPYEQYF,TGTGCCAGCAGCCAACGGACAGGGGGCCCCTACGAGCAGTACTTC
.,TRBJ1-2,.,TRBV19,CASSIERQTYTF,TGTGCCAGTAGTATAGAGCGACAGACCTACACCTTC
.,TRBJ2-3,TRBD2,TRBV7-2,CASSSLPSGADTQYF,TGTGCCAGCAGCTCCCTACCTAGCGGGGCAGATACGCAGTATTTT
.,TRBJ2-2,TRBD1,TRBV4-1,CASSPTGVRNGELFF,TGCGCCAGCAGCCCCACAGGGGTTAGAAACGGGGAGCTGTTTTTT
.,TRBJ1-5,TRBD1,TRBV5-1,CASSTGQGDSQPQHF,TGCGCCAGCAGCACCGGACAGGGGGATTCTCAGCCCCAGCATTTT
.,TRBJ2-3,TRBD2,TRBV9,CASSPLPGTSGTRTDTQYF,TGTGCCAGCAGCCCACTTCCCGGGACTAGCGGGACGAGGACAGATACGCAGTATTTT
.,TRBJ1-1,.,TRBV5-1,CASSPPTGNTEAFF,TGCGCCAGCAGCCCACCGACAGGGAACACTGAAGCTTTCTTT
once,TRBJ1-4,TRBD1,TRBV13,CASRIGTVATNEKLFF,TGTGCCAGCAGAATTGGGACAGTTGCAACTAATGAAAAACTGTTTTTT
.,TRBJ2-3,TRBD1,TRBV5-1,CASSIRQGSDTQYF,TGCGCCAGCAGCATACGACAGGGTTCAGATACGCAGTATTTT
.,TRBJ2-2,TRBD2,TRBV6-6,CASSWGLAGNTGELFF,TGTGCCAGCAGTTGGGGACTAGCGGGGAACACCGGGGAGCTGTTTTTT
.,TRBJ2-5,TRBD2,TRBV19,CASTRREGLGETQYF,TGTGCCAGTACCCGGCGGGAGGGGCTGGGTGAGACCCAGTACTTC
.,TRBJ2-3,TRBD1,TRBV7-3,CASSPPDRADTQYF,TGTGCCAGCAGCCCCCCGGACAGGGCGGATACGCAGTATTTT
.,TRBJ1-6,.,TRBV7-9,CASSFSLGNSPLHF,TGTGCCAGCAGCTTCTCCCTCGGGAATTCACCCCTCCACTTT
.,TRBJ2-3,.,TRBV7-9,CASSPVDTQYF,TGTGCCAGCAGCCCGGTAGATACGCAGTATTTT
.,TRBJ2-1,.,TRBV2,CASRREYEQFF,TGTGCCAGCAGGCGAGAGTATGAGCAGTTCTTC
few,TRBJ2-3,TRBD2,TRBV5-8,CASSLAGRADTQYF,TGTGCCAGCAGCTTGGCGGGGAGGGCAGATACGCAGTATTTT
.,TRBJ2-1,.,TRBV14,CASSRGGAEQFF,TGTGCCAGCAGCCGGGGGGGGGCTGAGCAGTTCTTC
.,TRBJ1-4,TRBD1,TRBV19,CASSIVTGTGGGSEKLFF,TGTGCCAGTAGTATAGTTACCGGGACAGGGGGCGGAAGTGAAAAACTGTTTTTT
.,TRBJ2-5,TRBD1,TRBV5-1,CASSLGDRGQETQYF,TGCGCCAGCAGCCTGGGGGACAGGGGCCAAGAGACCCAGTACTTC
.,TRBJ2-7,.,TRBV27,CASCPAGSGSYEQYF,TGTGCCAGCTGCCCCGCAGGGTCCGGGTCCTACGAGCAGTACTTC
.,TRBJ1-2,.,TRBV25-1,CASSEGQRYGYTF,TGTGCCAGCAGTGAGGGGCAGAGATATGGCTACACCTTC
.,TRBJ1-2,TRBD1,TRBV5-1,CASTRTGDNYGYTF,TGCGCCAGCACCCGGACAGGGGATAACTATGGCTACACCTTC
.,TRBJ2-1,TRBD1,TRBV18,CASSPFDSGTGGFNEQFF,TGTGCCAGCTCACCTTTCGATTCCGGGACAGGGGGCTTTAATGAGCAGTTCTTC
few,TRBJ2-7,TRBD1,TRBV5-1,CASSVGWADDRGLNEQYF,TGCGCCAGCAGCGTAGGCTGGGCCGATGACAGGGGGCTGAACGAGCAGTACTTC
.,TRBJ1-1,.,TRBV7-8,CASSLRGDFGEKAFF,TGTGCCAGCAGCTTAAGAGGAGACTTTGGGGAGAAAGCTTTCTTT
.,TRBJ2-7,.,TRBV5-1,CASSSLQGSSYEQYF,TGCGCCAGCAGCTCACTACAGGGCTCTAGCTACGAGCAGTACTTC